This T cell receptor (beta chain) was retrieved from a study of T cell responses to AZD1222 COVID-19 vaccine (TCRdb year 2021). For the study in its entirety: AZD1222 recipients given second doses at about 4 weeks or at about 12 weeks were pooled, since spike-specific TCR depth and breadth were not found to differ between the two schedules. Enrollment into the trials was organized by age into subgroups of 18-55, 56-69 and 70-plus years, and those subgroups contained approximately 160, 26 and 62 TCR-sequenced participants, respectively. TCR sequencing was performed for over 230 trial participants, of whom about 200 were given two doses of AZD1222 and around 26 were given two doses of MenACWY control vaccine. Overall study outcomes, separate from this receptor: Vaccine-associated CD4 TCRs spanned the whole spike protein, with dominant responses in regions 160-218 and 743-854. Most participants were white British and females outnumbered males, and the authors suggested that clonal diversity may have been underestimated. Only five to seven AZD1222 recipients were SARS-CoV-2 seropositive at baseline, limiting conclusions about previously exposed vaccinees. The 56-69-year group was small, and its depth increase did not reach significance, likely because of low power. Reportedly, almost half of the unique spike-specific TCRs recognized epitopes lying outside the regions that are mutated in the B.1.351 and B.1.1.7 variants. A significant rise in spike-specific TCR breadth and depth was observed after two AZD1222 doses relative to day 0 and relative to MenACWY recipients. Because no day 14 peak-response samples were available, the repertoires could be characterized only after the peak T cell response.

The CDR3 regions of human TCRbeta chains were analyzed by immunosequencing. Per the source publication's procedure: TCRs in the repertoires were matched against a reference library of SARS-CoV-2-specific TCRs that had been generated with the MIRA antigen-specificity platform. Breadth was defined as the fraction of unique TCRs that were SARS-CoV-2-associated, and depth was defined as the fraction of total T cells that were SARS-CoV-2-associated. Using the MIRA data, each spike-specific TCR was assigned both to the spike region to which the TCR was reactive and to a CD4 or CD8 class. Log10-transformed breadth and depth values were compared by one-way ANOVA with Sidak's multiple comparisons tests. TCRdb retrieved this table from immuneACCESS and kept in-frame rearrangements only. Not all clones are present; in checked studies, unresolved V genes account for under half, and no reason is known for the remainder. The DNA was the basis for D and trimming; V, J and clone size are from that table. This sample is represented by about 130,000 clones; just over 90% of them were singletons. Jointly, the top ten make up 1.5% to 2% of the sample.

In the paper's terms, the time point label means: baseline before first vaccination. Vaccinee samples were obtained from the UK trials COV001 and COV002, which included a single-blind randomized controlled phase 2/3 trial of AZD1222 (ChAdOx1 nCoV-19) in healthy adults. Trial participant PBMC samples were collected at day 0 and day 28 after the second dose for TCRbeta chain sequencing. This clone was recorded once. The antigen this receptor binds is unknown. Base quality data are lacking; no much larger clone is found one base away. There are 16 amino acids in the CDR3, from cysteine to phenylalanine inclusive. CDR3 DNA is the only sequence kept; it has 48 bases, read in frame from the first base. From a lookup of the germline V gene (reference sequence), CDR1 and CDR2 are MNHEY and SMNVEV. Germline trimming amounts to 1 base on V and 4 bases on J, with 7 as the count of junction bases outside the gene matches.

The chain links TRBV27 with TRBJ2-7, and 10 junction bases match TRBD1. Here the sequenced sample was peripheral blood, taken on day 0 of AZD1222 vaccination. The TCR was taken from an adult in good health. The DNA sequence reads TGTGCCAGCAGTTTATTAGGGGACAGGGGTCTGTACGAGCAGTACTTC. Its translation reads: CASSLLGDRGLYEQYF.